This section outlines one T cell receptor (beta chain) sequence together with its context. The data were produced by immunoSEQ multiplex PCR, yet TCRdb's version contains in-frame clones alone and is incomplete. The sample contains 120,000 or so clones, around 87% of which appear only once. These data are taken from a study of control samples from healthy donors and cancer patients. V shed 3 bases and J shed 1 base, with 12 bases lying between them. This CDR3 is 16 amino acids long. Germline V lookup: CDR1 SEHNR, CDR2 FQNEAQ (reference sequence). The genes are TRBV7-9 and TRBJ1-4; D not resolved. This receptor was taken from a man aged 35 to 55 in good health. Sequences were obtained from blood. This CDR3 is CASSLGSSRTNEKLFF. CDR3 nucleotide sequence: TGTGCCAGCAGCTTGGGATCTTCGAGAACTAATGAAAAACTGTTTTTT.